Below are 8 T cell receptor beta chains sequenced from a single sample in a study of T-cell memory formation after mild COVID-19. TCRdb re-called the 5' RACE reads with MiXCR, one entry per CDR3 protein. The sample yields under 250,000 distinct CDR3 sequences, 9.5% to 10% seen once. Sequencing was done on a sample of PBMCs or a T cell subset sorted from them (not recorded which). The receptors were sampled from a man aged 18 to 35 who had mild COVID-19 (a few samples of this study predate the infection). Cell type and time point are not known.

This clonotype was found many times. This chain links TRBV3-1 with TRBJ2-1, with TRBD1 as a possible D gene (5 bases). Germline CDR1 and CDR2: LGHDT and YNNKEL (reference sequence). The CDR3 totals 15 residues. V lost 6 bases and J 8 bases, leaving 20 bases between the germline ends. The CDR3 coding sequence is TGTGCCAGCAGTCCCACTCGGACACGGTACCATGAGCAGTTCTTC. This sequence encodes CASSPTRTRYHEQFF.

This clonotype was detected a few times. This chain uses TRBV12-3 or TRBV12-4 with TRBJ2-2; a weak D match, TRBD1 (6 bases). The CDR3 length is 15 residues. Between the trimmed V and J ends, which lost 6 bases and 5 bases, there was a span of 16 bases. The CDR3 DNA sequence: TGTGCCAGCAGCCCCCAGGGGAGCTGGACCGGGGAGCTGTTTTTT. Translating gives CASSPQGSWTGELFF.

Written as DNA, the CDR3 is TGTGCCAGCAGCATCAGGGGCGGCTACACCTTC. Protein sequence: CASSIRGGYTF. The J gene is TRBJ1-2, the V gene TRBV6-2 or TRBV6-3; a possible D gene is TRBD1 (6 bases). In germline, CDR1 is MNHEY, CDR2 SVGEGT. CDR3 size: 11 residues. The ends were cut back, 6 bases at V and 8 bases at J, with 10 bases in the middle.

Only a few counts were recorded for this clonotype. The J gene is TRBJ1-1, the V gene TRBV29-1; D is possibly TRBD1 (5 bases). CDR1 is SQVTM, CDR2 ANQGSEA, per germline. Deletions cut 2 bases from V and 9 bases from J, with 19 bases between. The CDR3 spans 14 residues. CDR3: CSVENPPTGTQAFF. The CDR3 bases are TGCAGCGTTGAAAACCCGCCAACCGGGACGCAAGCTTTCTTT.

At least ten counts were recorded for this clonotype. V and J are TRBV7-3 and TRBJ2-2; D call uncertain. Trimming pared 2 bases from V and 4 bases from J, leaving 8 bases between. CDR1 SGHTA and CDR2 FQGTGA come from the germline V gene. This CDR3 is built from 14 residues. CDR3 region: CASSLGVGTGELFF. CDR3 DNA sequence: TGTGCCAGCAGCTTAGGGGTCGGCACCGGGGAGCTGTTTTTT.

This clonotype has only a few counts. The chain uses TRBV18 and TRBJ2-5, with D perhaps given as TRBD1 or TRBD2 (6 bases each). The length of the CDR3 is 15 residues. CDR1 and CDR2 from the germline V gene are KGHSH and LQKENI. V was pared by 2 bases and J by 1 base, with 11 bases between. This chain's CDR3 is CASSPRGGPQETQYF. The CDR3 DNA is TGTGCCAGCTCACCAAGAGGGGGGCCCCAAGAGACCCAGTACTTC.

In DNA, the CDR3 is TGTGCCAGCAGTTTCGGAGGGACATACAGGACCGGGGAGCTGTTTTTT. Translating gives CASSFGGTYRTGELFF. The chain uses TRBV27 and TRBJ2-2; the D call may be TRBD1 or TRBD2 (6 bases each). CDR1 is MNHEY and CDR2 is SMNVEV in the germline V gene (reference sequence). CDR3 length equals 16 residues. V gave up 3 bases and J gave up 5 bases, with 16 bases separating them.

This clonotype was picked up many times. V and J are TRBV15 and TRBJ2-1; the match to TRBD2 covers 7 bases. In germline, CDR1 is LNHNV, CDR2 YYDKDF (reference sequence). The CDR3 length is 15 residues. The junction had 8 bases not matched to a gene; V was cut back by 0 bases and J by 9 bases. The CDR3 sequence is CATSRDSAAGFEQFF. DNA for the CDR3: TGTGCCACCAGCAGAGACTCCGCAGCGGGGTTTGAGCAGTTCTTC.